This T cell receptor beta chain stems from a study of T cells in Graves' hyperthyroidism and ophthalmopathy. Points from the study as a whole: The model forecast ophthalmopathy, anticipating it by a median around 6.5 months before onset. Most clonotypes expanded in thyroid above 0.001 were likewise present in blood.

Researchers barred patients who had uncontrolled infection, other autoimmune disease, pregnancy or lactation. Used for diagnoses were clinical symptoms, serum thyroxine and TRAb, thyroid ultrasound and orbital computed tomography. Trimming stripped 4 bases from V and 7 bases from J, with 21 bases between. Germline CDR1 is SGHRS and CDR2 is YFSETQ. CDR3 length: 15 amino acids. There were TCR beta CDR3 regions amplified from RNA transcripts. A first-round RT-PCR of the TCR CDR3 used the HTBI primer set. TCRdb ran MiXCR on the multiplex PCR reads and lists one entry per CDR3 protein. The sample contains a few hundred thousand distinct CDR3 sequences, around 46% of which appear only once. This clonotype showed up many times. Its antigen is currently unknown.

V and J are TRBV5-1 and TRBJ2-7; tentatively, D is TRBD2 (5 bases). Specimen: peripheral blood or thyroid tissue (not recorded which). The receptor was isolated from an adult woman with Graves' disease, either hyperthyroidism or ophthalmopathy (not recorded which). The CDR3 is CASSPMRAATWEQYF. DNA of the CDR3: TGCGCCAGCAGCCCCATGCGGGCAGCCACTTGGGAGCAGTACTTC.